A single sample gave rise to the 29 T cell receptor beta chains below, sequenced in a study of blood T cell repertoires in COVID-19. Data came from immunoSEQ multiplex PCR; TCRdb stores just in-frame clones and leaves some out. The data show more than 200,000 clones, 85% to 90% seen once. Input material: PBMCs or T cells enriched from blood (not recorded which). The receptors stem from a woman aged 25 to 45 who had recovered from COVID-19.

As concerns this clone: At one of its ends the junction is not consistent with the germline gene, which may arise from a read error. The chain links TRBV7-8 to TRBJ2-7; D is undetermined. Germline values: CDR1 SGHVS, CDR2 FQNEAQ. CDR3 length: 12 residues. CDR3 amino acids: CASSLAIRPVDF. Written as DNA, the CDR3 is TGTGCCAGCAGCTTAGCGATACGTCCTGTAGACTTC.

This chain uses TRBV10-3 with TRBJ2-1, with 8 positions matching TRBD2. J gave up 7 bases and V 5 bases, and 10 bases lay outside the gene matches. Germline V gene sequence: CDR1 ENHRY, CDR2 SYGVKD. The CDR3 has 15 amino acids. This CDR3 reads CAISSGSGGGNEQFF. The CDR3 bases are TGTGCCATCAGTAGCGGGAGTGGGGGGGGGAATGAGCAGTTCTTC.

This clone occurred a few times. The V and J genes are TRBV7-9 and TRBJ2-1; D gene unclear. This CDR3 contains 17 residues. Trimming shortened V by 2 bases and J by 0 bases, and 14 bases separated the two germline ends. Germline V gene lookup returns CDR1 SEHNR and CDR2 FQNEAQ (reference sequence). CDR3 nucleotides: TGTGCCAGCAGCTTACCTCTCCGTACCAGCTCCTACAATGAGCAGTTCTTC. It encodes CASSLPLRTSSYNEQFF. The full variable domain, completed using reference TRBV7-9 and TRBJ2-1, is DTGVSQNPRHKITKRGQNVTFRCDPISEHNRLYWYRQTLGQGPEFLTYFQNEAQLEKSRLLSDRFSAERPKGSFSTLEIQRTEQGDSAMYLCASSLPLRTSSYNEQFFGPGTRLTVL.

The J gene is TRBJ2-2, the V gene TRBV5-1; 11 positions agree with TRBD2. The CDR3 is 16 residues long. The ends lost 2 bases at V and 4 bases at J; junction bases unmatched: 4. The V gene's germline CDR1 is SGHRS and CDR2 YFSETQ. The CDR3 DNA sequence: TGCGCCAGCAGCTTACTAGCGGGAGCGATCACCGGGGAGCTGTTTTTT. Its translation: CASSLLAGAITGELFF.

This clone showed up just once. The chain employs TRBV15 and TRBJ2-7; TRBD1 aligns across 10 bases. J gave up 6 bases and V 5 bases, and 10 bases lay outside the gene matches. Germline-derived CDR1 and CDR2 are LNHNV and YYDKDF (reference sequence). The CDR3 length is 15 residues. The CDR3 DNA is TGTGCCACCAGCGGACAGACAGGGGGCCGTTCCGAGCAGTACTTC. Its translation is CATSGQTGGRSEQYF.

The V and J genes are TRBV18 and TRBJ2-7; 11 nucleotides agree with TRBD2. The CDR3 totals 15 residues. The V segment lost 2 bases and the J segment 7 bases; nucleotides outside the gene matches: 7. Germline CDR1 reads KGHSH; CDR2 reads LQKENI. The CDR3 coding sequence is TGTGCCAGCTCACCATCTCCACTAGCGGGAGAAGAGCAGTACTTC. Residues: CASSPSPLAGEEQYF.

CDR3 protein: CASSLGGAGVKFF. The CDR3 bases are TGTGCCAGCAGCTTAGGGGGTGCGGGAGTTAAGTTCTTC. V is TRBV11-3 and J is TRBJ2-1, with 7 nucleotides matching TRBD2. There are 13 residues in the CDR3. J was trimmed by 14 bases and V by 1 base; bases with no gene match: 8. Germline CDR1 reads SGHNT; CDR2 reads YENEEA.

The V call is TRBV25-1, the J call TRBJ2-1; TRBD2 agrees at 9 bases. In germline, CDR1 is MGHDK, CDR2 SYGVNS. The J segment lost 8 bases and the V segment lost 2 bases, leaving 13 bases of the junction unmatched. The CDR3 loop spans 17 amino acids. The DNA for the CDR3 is TGTGCCAGCAGTGAAAGAGGAGCGGGAGGAGGGATCGATGAGCAGTTCTTC. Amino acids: CASSERGAGGGIDEQFF.

CDR3 DNA: TGTGCCAGCAGCTTAGAGAACCTAGCGGGAGTCGAGCAGTACTTC. Translation gives CASSLENLAGVEQYF. The genes are TRBV7-2 and TRBJ2-7; 10 bases agree with TRBD2. The V gene's germline CDR1 is SGHTA and CDR2 FQGNSA. There are 15 residues in the CDR3. V was pared by 1 base and J by 6 bases, with 6 bases of the junction left unmatched.

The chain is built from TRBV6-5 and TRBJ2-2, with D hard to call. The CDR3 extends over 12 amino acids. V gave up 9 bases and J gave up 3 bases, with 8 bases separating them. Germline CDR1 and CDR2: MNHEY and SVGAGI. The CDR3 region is CASNSYTGELFF. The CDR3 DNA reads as TGTGCCAGTAACAGCTACACCGGGGAGCTGTTTTTT.

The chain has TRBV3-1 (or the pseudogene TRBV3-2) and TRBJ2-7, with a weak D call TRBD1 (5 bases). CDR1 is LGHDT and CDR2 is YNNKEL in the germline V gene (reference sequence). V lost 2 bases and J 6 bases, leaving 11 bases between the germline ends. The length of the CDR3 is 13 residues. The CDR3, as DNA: TGTGCCAGCAGCCAATTTAACAGGCTCGAGCAGTACTTC. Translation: CASSQFNRLEQYF.

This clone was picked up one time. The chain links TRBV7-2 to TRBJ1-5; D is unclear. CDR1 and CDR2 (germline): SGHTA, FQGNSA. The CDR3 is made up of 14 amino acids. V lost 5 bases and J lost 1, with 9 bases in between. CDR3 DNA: TGTGCCAGCAGCCCTTGGGAGAGCAATCAGCCCCAGCATTTT. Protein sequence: CASSPWESNQPQHF.

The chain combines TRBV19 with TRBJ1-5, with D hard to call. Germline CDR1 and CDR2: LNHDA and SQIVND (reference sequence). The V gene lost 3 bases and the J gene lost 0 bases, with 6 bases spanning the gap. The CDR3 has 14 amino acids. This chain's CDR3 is CASSIEDSNQPQHF. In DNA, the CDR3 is TGTGCCAGTAGTATTGAGGATAGCAATCAGCCCCAGCATTTT.

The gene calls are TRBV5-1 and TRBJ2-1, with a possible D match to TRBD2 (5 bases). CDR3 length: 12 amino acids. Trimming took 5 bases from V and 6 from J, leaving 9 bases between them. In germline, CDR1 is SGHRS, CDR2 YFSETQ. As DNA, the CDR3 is TGCGCCAGCAGTTCGGACTTCAATGAGCAGTTCTTC. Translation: CASSSDFNEQFF.

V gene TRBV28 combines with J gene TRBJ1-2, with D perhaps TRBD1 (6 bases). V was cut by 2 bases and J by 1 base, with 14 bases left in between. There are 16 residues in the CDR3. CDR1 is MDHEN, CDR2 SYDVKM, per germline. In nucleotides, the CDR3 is TGTGCCAGCAGTTTAGAGGGGAACAGGGATAACTATGGCTACACCTTC. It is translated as CASSLEGNRDNYGYTF.

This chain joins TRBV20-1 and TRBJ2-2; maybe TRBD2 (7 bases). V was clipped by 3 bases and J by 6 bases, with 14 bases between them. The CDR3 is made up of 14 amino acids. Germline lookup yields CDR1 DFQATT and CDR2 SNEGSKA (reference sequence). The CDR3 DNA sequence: TGCAGTGCTAGTCGGGGGGCAGTCGCCGGGGAGCTGTTTTTT. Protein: CSASRGAVAGELFF.

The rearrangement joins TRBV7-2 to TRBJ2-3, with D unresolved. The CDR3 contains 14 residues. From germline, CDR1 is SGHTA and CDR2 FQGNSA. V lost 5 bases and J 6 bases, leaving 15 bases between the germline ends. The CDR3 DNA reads TGTGCCAGCAGCAAGTCTGCTCGTCAGGATACGCAGTATTTT. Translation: CASSKSARQDTQYF.

The DNA of the CDR3 is TGTGCCAGCAGCTCCGGGCCCGGAGGGAACACCGGGGAGCTGTTTTTT. Protein product: CASSSGPGGNTGELFF. This chain uses TRBV3-1 (or the pseudogene TRBV3-2) with TRBJ2-2; maybe TRBD2 (5 bases). The germline V and J ends were trimmed by 5 bases and 1 base, with 14 bases remaining between them. Germline assignment: CDR1 LGHDT and CDR2 YNNKEL (reference sequence). This CDR3 region has 16 residues.

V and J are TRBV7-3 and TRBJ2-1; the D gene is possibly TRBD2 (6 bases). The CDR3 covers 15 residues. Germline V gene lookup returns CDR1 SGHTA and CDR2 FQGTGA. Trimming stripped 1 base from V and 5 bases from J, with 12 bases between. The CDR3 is CASSLMRGTHNEQFF. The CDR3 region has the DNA TGTGCCAGCAGCTTAATGCGCGGGACTCACAATGAGCAGTTCTTC. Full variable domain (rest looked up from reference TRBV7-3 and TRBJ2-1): GAGVSQTPSNKVTEKGKYVELRCDPISGHTALYWYRQSLGQGPEFLIYFQGTGAADDSGLPNDRFFAVRPEGSVSTLKIQRTERGDSAVYLCASSLMRGTHNEQFFGPGTRLTVL.

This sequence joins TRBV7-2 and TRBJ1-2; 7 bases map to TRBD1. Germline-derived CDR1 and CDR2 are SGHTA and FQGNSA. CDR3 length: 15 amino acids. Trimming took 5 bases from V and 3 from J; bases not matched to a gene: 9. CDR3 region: CASSAGAQGDYGYTF. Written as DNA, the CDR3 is TGTGCCAGCAGCGCAGGGGCTCAGGGGGACTATGGCTACACCTTC.

CDR3 residues: CASSYTGGSPSTF. The CDR3 bases are TGTGCCAGCAGTTACACAGGGGGCTCTCCCAGCACCTTC. This chain joins TRBV6-2 or TRBV6-3 and TRBJ1-2; the match to TRBD1 covers 9 bases. V dropped 2 bases and J dropped 13; count of bases not matched to a gene: 8. The CDR3 runs to 13 residues. From germline, CDR1 is MNHEY and CDR2 SVGEGT.

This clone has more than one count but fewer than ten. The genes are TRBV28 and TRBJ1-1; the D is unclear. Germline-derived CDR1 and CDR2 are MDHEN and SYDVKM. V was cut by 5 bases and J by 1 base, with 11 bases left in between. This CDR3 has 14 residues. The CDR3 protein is CASSPARANTEAFF. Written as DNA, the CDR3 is TGTGCCAGCAGTCCCGCAAGAGCGAACACTGAAGCTTTCTTT.

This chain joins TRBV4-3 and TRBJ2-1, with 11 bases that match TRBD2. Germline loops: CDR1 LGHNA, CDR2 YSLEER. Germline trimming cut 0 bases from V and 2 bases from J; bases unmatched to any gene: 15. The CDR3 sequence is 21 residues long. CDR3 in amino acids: CASSQDLGELAGVHPYNEQFF. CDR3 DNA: TGCGCCAGCAGCCAAGATTTGGGGGAACTAGCGGGAGTACACCCCTACAATGAGCAGTTCTTC.

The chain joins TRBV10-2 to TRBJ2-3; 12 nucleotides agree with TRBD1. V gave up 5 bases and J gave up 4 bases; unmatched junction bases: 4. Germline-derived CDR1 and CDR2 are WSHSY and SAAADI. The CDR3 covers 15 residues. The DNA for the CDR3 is TGCGCCAGCAGTCGGGGACAGGGGGCCGCAGATACGCAGTATTTT. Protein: CASSRGQGAADTQYF.

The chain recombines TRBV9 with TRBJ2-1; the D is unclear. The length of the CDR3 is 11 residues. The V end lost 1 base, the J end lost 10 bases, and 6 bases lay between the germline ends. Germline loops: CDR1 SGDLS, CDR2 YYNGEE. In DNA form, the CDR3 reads TGTGCCAGCAGCGTAAACGGGGAGCAGTTCTTC. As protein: CASSVNGEQFF.

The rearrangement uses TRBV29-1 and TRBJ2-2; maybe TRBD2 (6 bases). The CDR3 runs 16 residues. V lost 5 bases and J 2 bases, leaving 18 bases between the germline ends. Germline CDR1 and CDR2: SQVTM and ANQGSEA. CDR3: CSVHNPGGFNTGELFF. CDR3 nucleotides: TGCAGCGTTCACAACCCAGGAGGGTTCAACACCGGGGAGCTGTTTTTT.

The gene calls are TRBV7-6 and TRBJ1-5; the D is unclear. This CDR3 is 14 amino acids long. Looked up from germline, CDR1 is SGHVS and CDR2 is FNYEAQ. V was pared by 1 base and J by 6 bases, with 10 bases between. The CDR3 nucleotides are TGTGCCAGCAGCTTAGAGAGGAATGGTCAGCCCCAGCATTTT. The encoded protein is CASSLERNGQPQHF.

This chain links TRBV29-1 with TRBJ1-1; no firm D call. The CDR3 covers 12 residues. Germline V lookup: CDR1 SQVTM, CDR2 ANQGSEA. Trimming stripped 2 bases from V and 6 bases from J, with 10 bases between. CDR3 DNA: TGCAGCGTTGAACGACAATTCGCTGAAGCTTTCTTT. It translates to CSVERQFAEAFF.

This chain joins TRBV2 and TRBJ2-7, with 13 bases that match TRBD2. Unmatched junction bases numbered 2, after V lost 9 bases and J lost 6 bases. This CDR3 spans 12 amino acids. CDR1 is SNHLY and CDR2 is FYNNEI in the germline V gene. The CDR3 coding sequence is TGTGCCAGGGGGACTAGCGGGACCGAGCAGTACTTC. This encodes CARGTSGTEQYF. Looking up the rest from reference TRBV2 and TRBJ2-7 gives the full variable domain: EPEVTQTPSHQVTQMGQEVILRCVPISNHLYFYWYRQILGQKVEFLVSFYNNEISEKSEIFDDQFSVERPDGSNFTLKIRSTKLEDSAMYFCARGTSGTEQYFGPGTRLTVT.